Shown below are 2 T cell receptor beta chains from a single sample sequenced in a study of blood T cell repertoires in COVID-19. Sequenced by immunoSEQ multiplex PCR; TCRdb stores in-frame clones only, minus some. The top ten hold roughly 6.8% of the sample, which has about 250,000 clones, around 88% seen once. The specimen sequenced was peripheral blood. Receptor source: a woman in her 30s with COVID-19, enrolled during active disease.

This chain joins TRBV5-1 and TRBJ2-5; no clear D gene. Trimming pared 4 bases from V and 1 base from J, leaving 5 bases between. Germline values: CDR1 SGHRS, CDR2 YFSETQ. The CDR3 loop spans 12 amino acids. The CDR3 DNA reads as TGCGCCAGCAGCCCGTCCCAAGAGACCCAGTACTTC. It yields the protein CASSPSQETQYF.

The chain carries TRBV19 and TRBJ2-3; tentative D call: TRBD2 (5 bases). CDR1 is LNHDA, CDR2 SQIVND, per germline (reference sequence). The CDR3 extends over 14 amino acids. V lost 6 bases and J lost 2, with 12 bases in between. This chain's CDR3 is CASSDVGDTDTQYF. DNA for the CDR3: TGTGCCAGTAGCGATGTGGGAGACACAGATACGCAGTATTTT.